One sample yielded the 17 T cell receptor beta chains listed below, sequenced in a study of shared clonotypes between healthy human individuals. Profiled with immunoSEQ multiplex PCR; TCRdb holds only in-frame clones, not every one. The sample has approximately 2.5 million clones, around nine tenths seen once. The source material was naive CD4+ T cells sorted from blood. Sample subset: CD45RA+ positively selected. All receptors derive from a man between 18 and 35 years old in good health.

To note about this clone: The same CDR3 is also encoded by other DNA sequences in this sample. V is TRBV6-5 and J is TRBJ1-3; D call uncertain. Germline assignment: CDR1 MNHEY and CDR2 SVGAGI. CDR3 size: 16 residues. V shed 0 bases and J shed 0 bases, with 9 bases lying between them. The DNA for the CDR3 is TGTGCCAGCAGTTACTCCGGCGTTAGCTCTGGAAACACCATATATTTT. This gives the protein CASSYSGVSSGNTIYF.

This clone came up once. The chain's CDR3 is CASSLWGGSRREGRSYEQYF. The CDR3 DNA reads as TGCGCCAGCAGCCTCTGGGGGGGATCGCGGCGGGAGGGCCGCTCCTACGAGCAGTACTTC. The chain links TRBV4-1 to TRBJ2-7; TRBD2 aligns across 9 bases. The CDR3 contains 20 residues. Germline V lookup: CDR1 MGHRA, CDR2 YSYEKL. Losses at the gene ends were 4 bases for V and 0 bases for J; bases not matched to a gene: 19.

The chain recombines TRBV2 with TRBJ1-5; 8 positions agree with TRBD1. The CDR3 totals 14 residues. Unmatched junction bases numbered 12, after V lost 6 bases and J lost 11 bases. CDR1 and CDR2 from the germline V gene are SNHLY and FYNNEI. In DNA form, the CDR3 reads TGTGCCAGCAGGGAGGGGACAGGCTTGCGGGCCCAGCATTTT. It yields the protein CASREGTGLRAQHF.

The J gene is TRBJ1-6, the V gene TRBV30, with TRBD1 as a possible D gene (6 bases). The CDR3 has 15 amino acids. The V and J ends lost 2 bases and 9 bases respectively, with 17 bases between them. Germline V CDR1 and CDR2: GTSNPN, SVGIG (reference sequence). CDR3 DNA: TGTGCCTGGAGTCTAACCGGGACAAGAGTTTCACCCCTCCACTTT. It specifies CAWSLTGTRVSPLHF.

J is TRBJ1-3 and V is TRBV29-1; 10 positions agree with TRBD1. CDR3 size: 14 residues. CDR1 and CDR2 from the germline V gene are SQVTM and ANQGSEA. V was clipped by 6 bases and J by 4 bases; unmatched bases: 6. The CDR3 here is CSVDGQGVGNTIYF. CDR3 nucleotides: TGCAGCGTGGACGGACAGGGGGTAGGAAACACCATATATTTT.

The V and J genes are TRBV19 and TRBJ1-5, with D possibly being TRBD1 (5 bases). V shed 0 bases and J shed 1 base, with 19 bases lying between them. CDR1 and CDR2 from the germline V gene are LNHDA and SQIVND (reference sequence). CDR3 size: 19 residues. CDR3 sequence reads: CASSIERSRDHGSNQPQHF. The CDR3 bases are TGTGCCAGTAGTATAGAAAGGAGCCGGGACCACGGGAGCAATCAGCCCCAGCATTTT.

The rearrangement joins TRBV6-5 to TRBJ1-2; D not certain. Trimming cost V 7 bases and J 1 base, with 16 bases left between them. Germline V gene data show CDR1 as MNHEY and CDR2 as SVGAGI. The CDR3 totals 15 residues. The CDR3 spells CASKKDGSSNYGYTF. DNA for the CDR3: TGTGCCAGCAAAAAGGACGGATCGAGTAACTATGGCTACACCTTC.

Remarks on this clone: This same CDR3 is encoded by further DNA sequences in the sample. V is TRBV10-3 and J is TRBJ2-5; unclear D gene. The CDR3 is 13 amino acids. Germline lookup yields CDR1 ENHRY and CDR2 SYGVKD. V lost 0 bases to trimming and J lost 3 bases, with 5 bases between them. The CDR3 region is CAISESPKETQYF. CDR3 coding DNA: TGTGCCATCAGTGAGTCCCCCAAAGAGACCCAGTACTTC.

The chain recombines TRBV4-3 with TRBJ2-1; TRBD1 matches 10 bases. V lost 2 bases to trimming and J lost 4 bases; unmatched junction nucleotides: 5. CDR1 is LGHNA, CDR2 YSLEER, per germline. The CDR3 is made up of 16 amino acids. The CDR3 region is CASSQTGTGVYNEQFF. The CDR3 nucleotides read TGCGCCAGCAGCCAAACCGGGACAGGGGTATACAATGAGCAGTTCTTC.

The genes are TRBV6-5 and TRBJ2-5; D call uncertain. V shed 6 bases and J shed 10 bases, with 12 bases lying between them. From germline, CDR1 is MNHEY and CDR2 SVGAGI. The CDR3 length is 11 residues. CDR3 in DNA: TGTGCCAGCAGGGGTGAGAATATCCAGTACTTC. It codes for CASRGENIQYF.

The chain has TRBV5-1 and TRBJ2-3; maybe TRBD2 (5 bases). This CDR3 has 16 residues. Germline V gives CDR1 SGHRS, CDR2 YFSETQ. Trimming removed 0 bases from V and 4 bases from J, with 15 bases in between. CDR3 sequence: CASSLVRVGSADTQYF. The CDR3 nucleotides are TGCGCCAGCAGCTTGGTGAGGGTGGGAAGCGCAGATACGCAGTATTTT.

The gene calls are TRBV30 and TRBJ1-2; D uncertain. CDR1 GTSNPN and CDR2 SVGIG come from the germline V gene (reference sequence). This CDR3 is 14 amino acids long. Trimming pared 0 bases from V and 2 bases from J, leaving 10 bases between. Written as DNA, the CDR3 is TGTGCCTGGAGTGTTACAGCAGACAACTATGGCTACACCTTC. This gives the protein CAWSVTADNYGYTF.

This clone was seen a handful of times. Other DNA sequences in the same sample also yield this CDR3. The gene calls are TRBV5-1 and TRBJ1-1; D gene unclear. V gave up 5 bases and J gave up 0 bases, with 8 bases separating them. Germline V gene sequence: CDR1 SGHRS, CDR2 YFSETQ. The CDR3 loop spans 13 amino acids. CDR3: CASSLEMNTEAFF. For the CDR3, the DNA is TGCGCCAGCAGTTTAGAGATGAACACTGAAGCTTTCTTT.

The chain has TRBV6-5 and TRBJ1-2; 11 bases align to TRBD1. The germline V gene encodes CDR1 MNHEY and CDR2 SVGAGI. The CDR3 is made up of 15 amino acids. The J segment lost 4 bases and the V segment lost 6 bases, leaving 7 bases of the junction unmatched. CDR3 in amino acids: CASSGQGAHLYGYTF. DNA of the CDR3: TGTGCCAGCAGCGGACAGGGGGCGCATCTCTATGGCTACACCTTC.

This rearrangement joins TRBV7-2 to TRBJ1-6; TRBD1 aligns across 7 bases. From germline, CDR1 is SGHTA and CDR2 FQGNSA. With 3 bases clipped from V and 13 bases from J, the junction kept 9 bases outside the gene matches. This CDR3 is built from 14 residues. In DNA form, the CDR3 reads TGTGCCAGCAGCTTGGGACAGTCGACCCCCCCCCTCCACTTT. Protein: CASSLGQSTPPLHF. Supplemented by reference TRBV7-2 and TRBJ1-6, the full variable domain reads GAGVSQSPSNKVTEKGKDVELRCDPISGHTALYWYRQSLGQGLEFLIYFQGNSAPDKSGLPSDRFSAERTGGSVSTLTIQRTQQEDSAVYLCASSLGQSTPPLHFGNGTRLTVT.

This chain links TRBV9 with TRBJ2-3; 8 bases agree with TRBD1. The trim removed 0 bases at V and 3 bases at J, leaving 3 bases unmatched. In germline, CDR1 is SGDLS, CDR2 YYNGEE. The CDR3 is 15 residues long. DNA of the CDR3: TGTGCCAGCAGCGTAGGACGACAGGGGACAGATACGCAGTATTTT. Protein product: CASSVGRQGTDTQYF.

With regard to this clone: Other DNA sequences within the sample encode an identical CDR3. The V call is TRBV6-5, the J call TRBJ2-7; D not certain. Trimming took 0 bases from V and 1 from J, leaving 7 bases between them. The CDR3 has 14 residues. Germline loops: CDR1 MNHEY, CDR2 SVGAGI. The CDR3 protein is CASSYSAGSYEQYF. For the CDR3, the DNA is TGTGCCAGCAGTTACTCCGCAGGTTCCTACGAGCAGTACTTC.